This entry lists 19 T cell receptor beta chains sequenced from one sample in a study of blood T cell repertoires in COVID-19. The data were produced by immunoSEQ multiplex PCR, yet TCRdb's version contains in-frame clones alone and is incomplete. The sample has 410,000 or so clones; approximately 89% are singletons. The sample consisted of peripheral blood. These receptors originate from a woman in her thirties or forties with COVID-19, enrolled during active disease.

This sequence joins TRBV23-1 and TRBJ1-1; 7 bases align to TRBD1. TRBV23-1 is labeled an ORF, and its function is uncertain. J was trimmed by 1 base and V by 8 bases; bases with no gene match: 4. CDR3 length: 13 residues. The CDR3 sequence: CASGGTENTEAFF. CDR3 sequence (DNA): TGCGCCAGCGGGGGGACAGAGAACACTGAAGCTTTCTTT.

This clone was observed a handful of times. This rearrangement joins TRBV7-8 to TRBJ1-6; a possible D gene is TRBD1 (5 bases). Trimming took 3 bases from V and 11 from J, leaving 11 bases between them. This CDR3 is 13 amino acids long. Germline V gene data show CDR1 as SGHVS and CDR2 as FQNEAQ. For the CDR3, the DNA is TGTGCCAGCAGCTTGGGGCTCGGAGCACCCCTCCACTTT. This codes for CASSLGLGAPLHF. The whole variable domain, remainder taken from reference TRBV7-8 and TRBJ1-6, is GAGVSQSPRYKVAKRGQDVALRCDPISGHVSLFWYQQALGQGPEFLTYFQNEAQLDKSGLPSDRFFAERPEGSVSTLKIQRTQQEDSAVYLCASSLGLGAPLHFGNGTRLTVT.

This chain joins TRBV29-1 and TRBJ1-1; the D is unclear. This CDR3 region has 9 residues. Germline V gives CDR1 SQVTM, CDR2 ANQGSEA. Trimming removed 4 bases from V and 10 bases from J, with 7 bases in between. The CDR3 loop is CSVGGRAFF. CDR3 coding DNA: TGCAGCGTTGGAGGGAGAGCTTTCTTT.

On this clone: Additional DNA sequences in this sample encode the identical CDR3. The chain employs TRBV6-2 or TRBV6-3 and TRBJ2-7; tentative D call: TRBD2 (6 bases). This CDR3 region has 12 residues. V lost 6 bases to trimming and J lost 4 bases, with 10 bases between them. CDR1 is MNHEY and CDR2 is SVGEGT in the germline V gene. The CDR3 sequence is CASSRLVYEQYF. The CDR3 DNA reads TGTGCCAGCAGCCGACTAGTTTACGAGCAGTACTTC.

V usage is TRBV5-4 and J usage is TRBJ2-1; TRBD2 matches at 10 bases. Trimming took 0 bases from V and 2 from J; bases not matched to a gene: 5. This CDR3 is built from 17 residues. Germline V gene sequence: CDR1 SGHNT, CDR2 YYREEE (reference sequence). The CDR3 loop reads CASSLVRGLATYNEQFF. CDR3 nucleotide sequence: TGTGCCAGCAGCTTGGTTAGGGGACTAGCGACCTACAATGAGCAGTTCTTC.

The J gene is TRBJ1-1, the V gene TRBV28; 9 bases are a match to TRBD1. Losses at the gene ends were 4 bases for V and 7 bases for J; bases not matched to a gene: 7. CDR3 length: 14 residues. Germline V lookup: CDR1 MDHEN, CDR2 SYDVKM. The CDR3 is CASSSVGQGGEAFF. CDR3 nucleotides: TGTGCCAGCAGTTCGGTGGGACAGGGAGGTGAAGCTTTCTTT.

As DNA, the CDR3 is TGTGCCAGCAGTTACTCGACAGGCGCGGGCACTGAAGCTTTCTTT. This encodes CASSYSTGAGTEAFF. This chain uses TRBV6-2 or TRBV6-3 with TRBJ1-1, with D possibly being TRBD1 (6 bases). This CDR3 is built from 15 residues. V was pared by 0 bases and J by 4 bases, with 12 bases between. Germline V lookup: CDR1 MNHEY, CDR2 SVGEGT.

The V and J genes are TRBV19 and TRBJ2-1; D unresolved. Germline V CDR1 and CDR2: LNHDA, SQIVND (reference sequence). V was cut by 3 bases and J by 8 bases, with 5 bases left in between. The CDR3 length is 11 residues. The CDR3 spells CASSMSDEQFF. The CDR3 DNA reads as TGTGCCAGTAGTATGAGTGATGAGCAGTTCTTC.

The chain carries TRBV4-1 and TRBJ1-2; 8 bases fit TRBD1. This CDR3 is 15 amino acids long. Trimming cost V 5 bases and J 5 bases; bases outside gene matches: 10. The germline CDR1 and CDR2 sequences are MGHRA and YSYEKL. Here the CDR3 reads CASSSRSDREYGYTF. The CDR3 DNA is TGCGCCAGCAGCTCCCGCTCGGACAGGGAATATGGCTACACCTTC.

This clone was recorded once. The chain uses TRBV19 and TRBJ2-1, with D perhaps matching TRBD1 (6 bases). Germline assignment: CDR1 LNHDA and CDR2 SQIVND (reference sequence). Trimming left V 2 bases short and J 7 bases short, with 12 bases between. The CDR3 runs 14 residues. CDR3 protein: CASSIRQGTNEQFF. The DNA for the CDR3 is TGTGCCAGTAGTATAAGGCAGGGGACGAATGAGCAGTTCTTC. Full variable domain (missing parts from reference TRBV19 and TRBJ2-1): DGGITQSPKYLFRKEGQNVTLSCEQNLNHDAMYWYRQDPGQGLRLIYYSQIVNDFQKGDIAEGYSVSREKKESFPLTVTSAQKNPTAFYLCASSIRQGTNEQFFGPGTRLTVL.

The chain employs TRBV23-1 and TRBJ2-2; TRBD1 matches 7 bases. TRBV23-1 is an ORF, and what it does is uncertain. CDR3 size: 17 residues. V lost 1 base to trimming and J lost 1 base; unmatched junction nucleotides: 6. CDR3 bases: TGCGCCAGCAGTCAATTAGGAACAGGGGTGAACACCGGGGAGCTGTTTTTT. Its translation: CASSQLGTGVNTGELFF.

V gene TRBV7-3 combines with J gene TRBJ2-1, with a possible D match to TRBD2 (6 bases). V was clipped by 2 bases and J by 5 bases, with 13 bases between them. Germline V lookup: CDR1 SGHTA, CDR2 FQGTGA. The CDR3 has 15 residues. The CDR3 nucleotides read TGTGCCAGCAGCTTACCGGGAGAGCTTAACAATGAGCAGTTCTTC. Protein product: CASSLPGELNNEQFF.

The chain recombines TRBV4-1 with TRBJ2-2; 7 bases map to TRBD1. The CDR3 is 14 amino acids. CDR1 and CDR2 (germline): MGHRA, YSYEKL. With 4 bases clipped from V and 6 bases from J, the junction kept 5 bases outside the gene matches. The CDR3 sequence is CASSRPDRAGELFF. The CDR3 bases are TGCGCCAGCAGCCGCCCTGACAGGGCCGGGGAGCTGTTTTTT.

This clone has just one count. The chain carries TRBV6-6 and TRBJ2-7; TRBD1 matches at 11 bases. Germline-derived CDR1 and CDR2 are MNHNY and SVGAGI (reference sequence). Trimming removed 5 bases from V and 3 bases from J; junction bases left unmatched: 3. The CDR3 is 14 residues long. CDR3 nucleotides: TGTGCCAGCAGTGGACAGGGGGCGTTCTACGAGCAGTACTTC. Translated, it gives CASSGQGAFYEQYF.

In this sample, this clone turned up once. For the CDR3, the DNA is TGTGCCAGCAGCGTCAGGGGAGTTCTTGCCTATGGCTACACCTTC. Protein product: CASSVRGVLAYGYTF. This chain links TRBV9 with TRBJ1-2, with D maybe TRBD1 (6 bases). Germline lookup yields CDR1 SGDLS and CDR2 YYNGEE. V lost 2 bases to trimming and J lost 4 bases, with 15 bases between them. The CDR3 has 15 residues.

The chain employs TRBV27 and TRBJ2-7, with 7 bases fitting TRBD2. V shed 3 bases and J 0 bases; nucleotides not matched to a gene: 5. The V gene's germline CDR1 is MNHEY and CDR2 SMNVEV (reference sequence). The CDR3 totals 15 residues. In nucleotides, the CDR3 is TGTGCCAGCAGTTTGACCGGGGACTACTCCTACGAGCAGTACTTC. It is translated as CASSLTGDYSYEQYF.

The V gene is TRBV18, the J gene TRBJ1-2, with D possibly TRBD1 on 6 matching bases. Germline V gene sequence: CDR1 KGHSH, CDR2 LQKENI. The CDR3 runs to 15 residues. V lost 4 bases to trimming and J lost 2 bases, with 14 bases between them. The CDR3 sequence: CASSHGRGGNYGYTF. DNA for the CDR3: TGTGCCAGCTCACATGGACGGGGGGGCAACTATGGCTACACCTTC. Supplemented by reference TRBV18 and TRBJ1-2, the full variable domain reads NAGVMQNPRHLVRRRGQEARLRCSPMKGHSHVYWYRQLPEEGLKFMVYLQKENIIDESGMPKERFSAEFPKEGPSILRIQQVVRGDSAAYFCASSHGRGGNYGYTFGSGTRLTVV.

The V and J genes are TRBV5-1 and TRBJ1-5; D remains ambiguous. There are 14 residues in the CDR3. The germline V gene has CDR1 SGHRS and CDR2 YFSETQ. The V gene lost 6 bases and the J gene lost 3 bases, with 13 bases spanning the gap. CDR3 residues: CASTREKVNQPQHF. In DNA, the CDR3 is TGCGCCAGCACTCGGGAGAAGGTCAATCAGCCCCAGCATTTT.

This clone came up once. The chain carries TRBV27 and TRBJ1-6; D not resolved. CDR1 is MNHEY, CDR2 SMNVEV, per germline (reference sequence). Trimming shortened V by 2 bases and J by 14 bases, and 16 bases separated the two germline ends. The CDR3 is 14 amino acids. The CDR3 here is CASSLGWKRQTLHF. CDR3 nucleotide sequence: TGTGCCAGCAGTTTAGGATGGAAGCGTCAAACCCTCCACTTT.